The subject of this entry is one T cell receptor (beta chain). These data belong to a study of regulatory T cells in long-lasting Graves disease. Study summary: Graves' patients, newly diagnosed, had taken antithyroid drugs under 3 months.

The germline gives CDR1 SEHNR, CDR2 FQNEAQ (reference sequence). The CDR3 contains 16 residues. Trimming removed 4 bases at V and 0 bases at J, with 14 bases between. Library construction for TCR beta used iRepertoire HTBI primers and Arm-PCR of CDR3 regions. TCRdb re-called the multiplex PCR reads through MiXCR, storing one row per CDR3 protein. The table lists hundreds of thousands of distinct CDR3 sequences, roughly 16% of them singletons. Time point defined: newly diagnosed GD, antithyroid drugs for less than 3 months. Extracted PBMC RNA gave rise to the TCR library. These data were likewise used in another study, on T cells in Graves' hyperthyroidism and ophthalmopathy. That study adds: Researchers found most expanded thyroid clonotypes above 0.001 in blood as well.

The sample in question was peripheral blood mononuclear cells (PBMCs), obtained at new diagnosis, from a patient treated with antithyroid drugs. The rearrangement joins TRBV7-9 to TRBJ2-3; possibly TRBD2 for D (6 bases). The TCR was taken from a woman in her 30s with Graves disease. The CDR3 loop reads CASSSPGLASTDTQYF. The DNA for the CDR3 is TGTGCCAGCAGCTCACCGGGACTGGCTAGCACAGATACGCAGTATTTT.